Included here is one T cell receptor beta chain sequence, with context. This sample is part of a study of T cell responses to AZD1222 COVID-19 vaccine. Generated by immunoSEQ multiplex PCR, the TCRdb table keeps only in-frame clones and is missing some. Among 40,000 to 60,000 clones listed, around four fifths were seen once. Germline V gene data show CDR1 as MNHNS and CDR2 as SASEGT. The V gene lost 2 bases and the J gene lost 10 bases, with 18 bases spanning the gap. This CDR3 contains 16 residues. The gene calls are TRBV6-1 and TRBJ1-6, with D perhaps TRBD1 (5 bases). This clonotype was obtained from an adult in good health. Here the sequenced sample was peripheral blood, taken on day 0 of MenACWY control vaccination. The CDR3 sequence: CASSELAGRVGSPLHF. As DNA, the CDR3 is TGTGCCAGCAGTGAATTGGCAGGGAGAGTGGGGTCACCCCTCCACTTT.